A single sample is the source of the 24 T cell receptor beta chains below, sequenced in a study of blood T cell repertoires in COVID-19. Clones were read by immunoSEQ multiplex PCR, and TCRdb kept only the in-frame ones, dropping some. The profile shows 65,000 to 70,000 clones, around 86% of them singletons. Sample: peripheral blood. The receptors were gathered from a woman aged 55-69 years with acute or convalescent COVID-19.

V is TRBV7-9 and J is TRBJ1-5, with D hard to call. Trimming took 2 bases from V and 11 from J, leaving 10 bases between them. The CDR3 has 12 amino acids. In germline, CDR1 is SEHNR, CDR2 FQNEAQ (reference sequence). CDR3 sequence (DNA): TGTGCCAGCAGCTTACGAGGGAAGGCCCAGCATTTT. Residues: CASSLRGKAQHF.

The J gene is TRBJ1-2, the V gene TRBV30, with 8 positions matching TRBD1. The V gene's germline CDR1 is GTSNPN and CDR2 SVGIG (reference sequence). CDR3 length: 14 amino acids. V shed 0 bases and J 4 bases; nucleotides not matched to a gene: 4. The DNA of the CDR3 is TGTGCCTGGAGTGTACAGGGGGTCGTCTATGGCTACACCTTC. It codes for CAWSVQGVVYGYTF.

The chain joins TRBV7-8 to TRBJ2-1; D not resolved. The CDR3 sequence is 14 residues long. The V and J ends lost 5 bases and 4 bases respectively, with 12 bases between them. CDR1 is SGHVS, CDR2 FQNEAQ, per germline. This CDR3 reads CASSLRDTYNEQFF. The DNA of the CDR3 is TGTGCCAGCAGCCTTAGAGACACTTACAATGAGCAGTTCTTC.

This clone was detected only once. The V gene is TRBV7-6, the J gene TRBJ1-3; maybe TRBD1 (6 bases). V shed 4 bases and J shed 4 bases, with 11 bases lying between them. There are 14 residues in the CDR3. Germline assignment: CDR1 SGHVS and CDR2 FNYEAQ. The CDR3 here is CASSSGVRGNTIYF. The CDR3 DNA follows: TGTGCCAGCAGCTCAGGGGTTCGCGGAAACACCATATATTTT.

This sequence joins TRBV4-1 and TRBJ1-1; unclear D gene. V lost 1 base and J lost 1, with 7 bases in between. CDR3 length: 14 amino acids. CDR1 is MGHRA, CDR2 YSYEKL, per germline. The CDR3 bases are TGCGCCAGCAGCCAAGCCGCAGGGAACACTGAAGCTTTCTTT. This encodes CASSQAAGNTEAFF.

The chain joins TRBV5-8 to TRBJ1-5, with D hard to call. V shed 4 bases and J shed 9 bases, with 11 bases lying between them. This CDR3 comprises 12 residues. Germline loops: CDR1 SGHTS, CDR2 YDEGEE. CDR3 region: CASSQLGRPQHF. The CDR3 DNA is TGTGCCAGCAGCCAACTCGGGAGGCCCCAGCATTTT.

The chain combines TRBV11-3 with TRBJ2-1; 10 bases map to TRBD2. With V trimmed by 6 bases and J by 8 bases, 22 bases remained unmatched. This CDR3 comprises 19 residues. The germline gives CDR1 SGHNT, CDR2 YENEEA. The CDR3 here is CASRKGGIPSGSPGDEQFF. CDR3 nucleotide sequence: TGTGCCAGCAGAAAAGGGGGTATACCTAGCGGGAGTCCCGGGGATGAGCAGTTCTTC. The whole variable domain, remainder taken from reference TRBV11-3 and TRBJ2-1, is EAGVVQSPRYKIIEKKQPVAFWCNPISGHNTLYWYLQNLGQGPELLIRYENEEAVDDSQLPKDRFSAERLKGVDSTLKIQPAELGDSAVYLCASRKGGIPSGSPGDEQFFGPGTRLTVL.

This clone has only a few counts. This chain connects TRBV28 to TRBJ2-7; weak D call: TRBD2 (6 bases). This CDR3 region has 15 residues. Trimming took off 6 bases at V and 4 bases at J, with 19 bases between the two ends. CDR1 is MDHEN, CDR2 SYDVKM, per germline. CDR3 bases: TGTGCCAGCAGGAACCGCGGGACGGACCTGTACGAGCAGTACTTC. This codes for CASRNRGTDLYEQYF.

The genes are TRBV11-3 and TRBJ2-3; 7 bases match TRBD1. CDR3 size: 17 residues. The germline V gene encodes CDR1 SGHNT and CDR2 YENEEA. After removal of 5 bases from V and 0 bases from J, the junction contained 11 bases not matched to a gene. CDR3 bases: TGTGCCAGCAGCCAAAAAAAAGGGGGCAGTAGCACAGATACGCAGTATTTT. This translates into CASSQKKGGSSTDTQYF.

The chain carries TRBV2 and TRBJ1-5, with D tentatively TRBD1 (6 bases). Germline V lookup: CDR1 SNHLY, CDR2 FYNNEI. V shed 6 bases and J shed 4 bases, with 16 bases lying between them. The CDR3 runs to 15 residues. CDR3 DNA: TGTGCCAGCAGCGATAGCCGGGACACTAATCAGCCCCAGCATTTT. Encoded protein: CASSDSRDTNQPQHF.

The rearrangement uses TRBV2 and TRBJ1-2, with 8 bases lining up with TRBD1. This CDR3 has 13 amino acids. Trimming removed 6 bases from V and 6 bases from J; junction bases left unmatched: 6. Germline values: CDR1 SNHLY, CDR2 FYNNEI. The CDR3: CASSFGQGHGYTF. The CDR3 nucleotides read TGTGCCAGCAGCTTCGGACAGGGACATGGCTACACCTTC.

The genes are TRBV19 and TRBJ1-3; D possibly corresponds to TRBD1 (5 bases). Germline V gene sequence: CDR1 LNHDA, CDR2 SQIVND (reference sequence). Trimming took 7 bases from V and 4 from J, leaving 17 bases between them. This CDR3 contains 15 residues. DNA of the CDR3: TGTGCCAGTACACGAACCCGGGGGTCCGGAAACACCATATATTTT. Translation: CASTRTRGSGNTIYF.

This chain links TRBV6-2 or TRBV6-3 with TRBJ2-5; 7 bases match TRBD1. The junction had 13 bases not matched to a gene; V was cut back by 5 bases and J by 7 bases. The CDR3 has 15 residues. Germline CDR1 MNHEY, CDR2 SVGEGT. The CDR3 is CASSRDSTILRTQYF. In DNA form, the CDR3 reads TGTGCCAGCAGTCGGGACAGCACGATATTAAGGACCCAGTACTTC.

The J gene is TRBJ1-1, the V gene TRBV28, with D unresolved. CDR1 MDHEN and CDR2 SYDVKM come from the germline V gene. CDR3 length: 12 residues. V was cut by 6 bases and J by 0 bases, with 5 bases left in between. The CDR3 DNA reads TGTGCCAGCAGCGGGATGAACACTGAAGCTTTCTTT. This gives the protein CASSGMNTEAFF.

The rearrangement joins TRBV7-3 to TRBJ1-5; D may be TRBD1 (5 bases). Trimming removed 5 bases from V and 4 bases from J, with 15 bases in between. The CDR3 has 15 residues. Germline V gene sequence: CDR1 SGHTA, CDR2 FQGTGA. The CDR3 nucleotides are TGTGCCAGCAGCCTAAACGGGGGAAGAAATCAGCCCCAGCATTTT. Translating gives CASSLNGGRNQPQHF.

This clone appeared once. The chain joins TRBV4-1 to TRBJ2-2; tentative D call: TRBD1 (5 bases). CDR1 and CDR2 (germline): MGHRA, YSYEKL. V lost 4 bases to trimming and J lost 5 bases, with 14 bases between them. The CDR3 extends over 15 amino acids. The CDR3 sequence: CASSLGRVGTGELFF. CDR3 nucleotides: TGCGCCAGCAGCCTAGGCAGGGTAGGAACCGGGGAGCTGTTTTTT.

Only one count was recorded for this clone. This sequence joins TRBV5-1 and TRBJ2-1, with D maybe TRBD1 (5 bases). Germline V gene lookup returns CDR1 SGHRS and CDR2 YFSETQ. CDR3 length equals 14 residues. V lost 2 bases and J lost 6, with 12 bases in between. CDR3 in amino acids: CASSLGVLSNEQFF. DNA for the CDR3: TGCGCCAGCAGCTTAGGGGTCCTAAGCAATGAGCAGTTCTTC.

The gene calls are TRBV27 and TRBJ2-4, with 10 bases identical to TRBD1. This CDR3 is 16 amino acids long. Unmatched junction bases numbered 8, after V lost 3 bases and J lost 6 bases. The germline gives CDR1 MNHEY, CDR2 SMNVEV (reference sequence). The CDR3 nucleotides are TGTGCCAGCAGTTTGGGACAGGGGCGGGTGACAAACATTCAGTACTTC. It codes for CASSLGQGRVTNIQYF.

This sequence joins TRBV30 and TRBJ1-2; TRBD1 might be the D (6 bases). The CDR3 runs 16 residues. The V end was cut by 0 bases, the J end by 0 bases, with 14 bases between. Germline V gene lookup returns CDR1 GTSNPN and CDR2 SVGIG (reference sequence). The chain's CDR3 is CAWSVFRGRANYGYTF. Here the CDR3 DNA reads TGTGCCTGGAGTGTATTCAGGGGTCGAGCTAACTATGGCTACACCTTC.

As DNA, the CDR3 is TGTGCCAGCAGTTCTCCGGGACAGGGCTCCACTGAAGCTTTCTTT. The encoded protein is CASSSPGQGSTEAFF. The chain employs TRBV6-6 and TRBJ1-1; 9 bases fit TRBD1. V dropped 4 bases and J dropped 4; count of bases not matched to a gene: 7. The germline CDR1 and CDR2 sequences are MNHNY and SVGAGI (reference sequence). The CDR3 has 15 amino acids.

This clone was recorded only once. This sequence joins TRBV5-6 and TRBJ2-7, with 7 bases matching TRBD1. V dropped 2 bases and J dropped 4; count of bases not matched to a gene: 12. Germline V gene sequence: CDR1 SGHDT, CDR2 YYEEEE. This CDR3 is built from 16 residues. CDR3: CASSFIRDRVKYEQYF. The CDR3 nucleotides are TGTGCCAGCAGCTTCATCCGAGACAGGGTAAAGTACGAGCAGTACTTC.

V gene TRBV11-2 combines with J gene TRBJ2-3; the match to TRBD2 covers 8 bases. Germline loops: CDR1 SGHAT, CDR2 FQNNGV. The CDR3 length is 18 residues. The J segment lost 3 bases and the V segment lost 4 bases, leaving 15 bases of the junction unmatched. CDR3 nucleotide sequence: TGTGCCAGCAGCTCCGTTAGGGGGGCTAGCGGGCTGACAGATACGCAGTATTTT. As protein: CASSSVRGASGLTDTQYF.

V usage is TRBV27 and J usage is TRBJ2-1; 7 nucleotides line up with TRBD2. Germline CDR1 reads MNHEY; CDR2 reads SMNVEV (reference sequence). CDR3 length equals 15 residues. Germline trimming cut 6 bases from V and 7 bases from J; bases unmatched to any gene: 12. As DNA, the CDR3 is TGTGCCAGCAGCCTAATGGCGGGAGTCATAAATGAGCAGTTCTTC. Its protein is CASSLMAGVINEQFF.

This CDR3 is CASSPSGGGAYEQYF. The CDR3 DNA reads TGTGCCAGCAGCCCTAGCGGGGGGGGTGCCTACGAGCAGTACTTC. The chain recombines TRBV7-2 with TRBJ2-7; 12 bases align to TRBD2. The V gene's germline CDR1 is SGHTA and CDR2 FQGNSA. This CDR3 is 15 amino acids long. V lost 5 bases and J lost 2; bases outside the gene matches: 4.